This TCR beta chain was sequenced for a study of blood T cell repertoires in COVID-19. CDR1 and CDR2 (germline): SGHNT, YYREEE (reference sequence). Trimming took off 2 bases at V and 4 bases at J, with 12 bases between the two ends. The CDR3 extends over 15 amino acids. In terms of age and location, participants ranged from roughly 18 to 90 years and lived in 24 US areas. Per the authors' pipeline: Nucleated cell number was recorded as an estimate derived from reference gene primer amplification. Sequencing used immunoSEQ multiplex PCR; TCRdb keeps in-frame clones, though not all of them. That table is the source of V, J and clone size, and D and trimming were worked out from the DNA. The sample includes some 270,000 clones, roughly 85% of them seen just once.

The source of this sequence is a woman aged 50 to 60 with acute COVID-19. Sequenced input: PBMCs or T cells enriched from blood (not recorded which). The rearrangement uses TRBV5-4 and TRBJ2-2; D is unresolved. The CDR3 DNA is TGTGCCAGCAGCTTTGAGGCAGAGAGCACCGGGGAGCTGTTTTTT. Its protein is CASSFEAESTGELFF.